The 29 T cell receptor beta chains in this list originate from one sample, sequenced in a study of identical twins. One entry per CDR3 protein results from TCRdb running MiXCR on the 5' RACE reads. Of about 200,000 distinct CDR3 sequences listed, over 5.5% are singletons. The same data also contributed to another study, on T cells expressing NK-cell markers.

Sequences were obtained from CD8+ T cells sorted from blood. These receptors came from a young woman in good health.

The chain links TRBV7-4 to TRBJ2-7; 8 bases agree with TRBD1. Germline loops: CDR1 SGHVT, CDR2 SQSDAQ. CDR3 length equals 15 residues. The V and J ends lost 4 bases and 4 bases, in that order; junction bases with no gene match: 9. For the CDR3, the DNA is TGTGCCAGCAGCTCGCGGACAGGGTTTGGGTACGAGCAGTACTTC. Its protein product is CASSSRTGFGYEQYF. The entire variable domain, with the rest obtained from reference TRBV7-4 and TRBJ2-7, is as follows: GAGVSQSPRYKVAKRGRDVALRCDSISGHVTLYWYRQTLGQGSEVLTYSQSDAQRDKSGRPSGRFSAERPERSVSTLKIQRTEQGDSAVYLCASSSRTGFGYEQYFGPGTRLTVT.

The CDR3 loop reads CASSPTLNTEAFF. In DNA, the CDR3 is TGTGCCAGCAGTCCGACCCTCAACACTGAAGCTTTCTTT. The chain combines TRBV11-2 with TRBJ1-1; D unresolved. Germline values: CDR1 SGHAT, CDR2 FQNNGV. V was trimmed by 6 bases and J by 2 bases, leaving 10 bases between them. The CDR3 has 13 amino acids.

The chain employs TRBV12-3 or TRBV12-4 and TRBJ2-1; D is tentatively TRBD1 or TRBD2 (6 bases each). V gave up 2 bases and J gave up 7 bases, with 15 bases separating them. The CDR3 runs to 15 residues. The CDR3 DNA reads TGTGCCAGCAGTTTAAAGGGGGGCGGCAGGAATGAGCAGTTCTTC. It yields the protein CASSLKGGGRNEQFF.

The genes are TRBV6-1 and TRBJ2-7; D is uncertain. With 8 bases removed from V and 0 bases from J, the gap between germline ends came to 17 bases. Germline CDR1 reads MNHNS; CDR2 reads SASEGT. The CDR3 runs to 15 residues. The CDR3 DNA is TGTGCCAGCTCCGAGTACACCGGTCCCTCCTACGAGCAGTACTTC. Translated, it gives CASSEYTGPSYEQYF.

This clonotype was detected ten times or more. The chain joins TRBV10-1 to TRBJ2-5; TRBD2 is a possible D gene (7 bases). The CDR3 runs to 13 residues. Deletions cut 8 bases from V and 4 bases from J, with 14 bases between. The germline CDR1 and CDR2 sequences are WNHNN and SYGVQD (reference sequence). The CDR3 reads CASQERGGETQYF. The CDR3 nucleotides are TGCGCCAGCCAAGAAAGGGGGGGAGAGACCCAGTACTTC.

In this sample, this clonotype turned up many times. The chain has TRBV10-2 and TRBJ2-5; D unclear. Germline V gene data show CDR1 as WSHSY and CDR2 as SAAADI. The length of the CDR3 is 14 residues. The V end lost 2 bases, the J end lost 4 bases, and 11 bases lay between the germline ends. CDR3 DNA sequence: TGCGCCAGCAGTGAGGAGCGCCGTGGAGAGACCCAGTACTTC. This translates into CASSEERRGETQYF.

This clonotype was seen ten or more times. V usage is TRBV19 and J usage is TRBJ2-1; TRBD2 might be the D (6 bases). V lost 3 bases and J 12 bases, leaving 9 bases between the germline ends. There are 11 residues in the CDR3. Germline CDR1 and CDR2: LNHDA and SQIVND (reference sequence). Written as DNA, the CDR3 is TGTGCCAGTAGTATGGGTAGCGGGCAGTTCTTC. As protein: CASSMGSGQFF.

This clonotype came up a few times. This chain joins TRBV29-1 and TRBJ2-7; tentatively, D is TRBD2 (5 bases). This CDR3 spans 13 amino acids. CDR1 and CDR2 (germline): SQVTM, ANQGSEA. CDR3 residues: CSPMLAGRGEQYF. CDR3 nucleotides: TGCTCTCCAATGTTGGCAGGTCGGGGCGAGCAGTACTTC.

The DNA of the CDR3 is TGTGCCAGCAGTCGGACTAGCCTAAGCCCAGATACGCAGTATTTT. This gives the protein CASSRTSLSPDTQYF. This chain uses TRBV28 with TRBJ2-3, with 8 positions matching TRBD2. The germline gives CDR1 MDHEN, CDR2 SYDVKM. Losses at the gene ends were 5 bases for V and 4 bases for J; bases not matched to a gene: 8. This CDR3 is 15 amino acids long.

The chain links TRBV27 to TRBJ1-2, with D possibly TRBD1 on 5 matching bases. Germline lookup yields CDR1 MNHEY and CDR2 SMNVEV (reference sequence). The CDR3 contains 13 residues. Trimming took 5 bases from V and 6 from J, leaving 13 bases between them. DNA for the CDR3: TGTGCCAGCAGTACTGGGACCGCGGATGGCTACACCTTC. Protein product: CASSTGTADGYTF.

This clonotype was detected ten times or more. The gene calls are TRBV18 and TRBJ1-3; D is undetermined. Trimming removed 3 bases from V and 0 bases from J, with 9 bases in between. CDR3 size: 15 residues. Per the germline V gene, CDR1 is KGHSH and CDR2 is LQKENI. This CDR3 is CASSPRAYSGNTIYF. The CDR3, as DNA: TGTGCCAGCTCACCCCGGGCATACTCTGGAAACACCATATATTTT. The complete variable domain, with remaining parts taken from reference TRBV18 and TRBJ1-3, reads NAGVMQNPRHLVRRRGQEARLRCSPMKGHSHVYWYRQLPEEGLKFMVYLQKENIIDESGMPKERFSAEFPKEGPSILRIQQVVRGDSAAYFCASSPRAYSGNTIYFGEGSWLTVV.

This clonotype came up a few times. The chain recombines TRBV27 with TRBJ1-2, with TRBD1 identical over 9 bases. The V gene's germline CDR1 is MNHEY and CDR2 SMNVEV (reference sequence). The CDR3 sequence is 15 residues long. Trimming removed 5 bases from V and 8 bases from J; junction bases left unmatched: 12. The CDR3 sequence: CASSIMGQGVGGYTF. In DNA form, the CDR3 reads TGTGCCAGCAGTATAATGGGACAGGGCGTAGGAGGCTACACCTTC.

This clonotype has ten or more counts. This chain links TRBV27 with TRBJ2-6; D is possibly TRBD1 or TRBD2 (5 bases each). Trimming stripped 3 bases from V and 0 bases from J, with 24 bases between. The germline V gene has CDR1 MNHEY and CDR2 SMNVEV (reference sequence). The CDR3 is made up of 21 amino acids. The CDR3 reads CASSFWYLTEGPTSGANVLTF. CDR3 coding DNA: TGTGCCAGCAGTTTTTGGTATTTGACCGAGGGGCCGACCTCTGGGGCCAACGTCCTGACTTTC.

The rearrangement links TRBV5-1 to TRBJ2-3, with 8 positions matching TRBD2. The junction had 5 bases not matched to a gene; V was cut back by 1 base and J by 1 base. Germline V gives CDR1 SGHRS, CDR2 YFSETQ. This CDR3 is 16 amino acids long. CDR3 coding DNA: TGCGCCAGCAGCTTGAAGGGACTAGTGGGCACAGATACGCAGTATTTT. This sequence encodes CASSLKGLVGTDTQYF.

The chain joins TRBV6-1 to TRBJ2-1; the match to TRBD2 covers 7 bases. CDR1 is MNHNS, CDR2 SASEGT, per germline. The CDR3 runs 15 residues. J lost 8 bases, V lost 7 bases, and 14 bases had no gene match. CDR3 sequence reads: CASMAGGRGTDEQFF. The CDR3 DNA reads TGTGCCAGCATGGCGGGCGGGAGAGGGACGGATGAGCAGTTCTTC.

The V and J genes are TRBV19 and TRBJ2-1, with 8 bases aligning to TRBD2. The CDR3 is 16 amino acids. With 5 bases clipped from V and 6 bases from J, the junction kept 12 bases outside the gene matches. Germline CDR1 LNHDA, CDR2 SQIVND (reference sequence). CDR3 sequence: CASSPLLREDGNEQFF. DNA for the CDR3: TGTGCCAGTAGTCCCTTGTTGCGGGAGGATGGCAATGAGCAGTTCTTC. Full variable domain (missing parts from reference TRBV19 and TRBJ2-1): DGGITQSPKYLFRKEGQNVTLSCEQNLNHDAMYWYRQDPGQGLRLIYYSQIVNDFQKGDIAEGYSVSREKKESFPLTVTSAQKNPTAFYLCASSPLLREDGNEQFFGPGTRLTVL.

This clonotype has at least ten counts. This rearrangement joins TRBV11-2 to TRBJ2-1; D gene ambiguous. V lost 7 bases and J 4 bases, leaving 14 bases between the germline ends. This CDR3 is built from 14 residues. Per the germline V gene, CDR1 is SGHAT and CDR2 is FQNNGV. The CDR3 sequence: CASTRPASYNEQFF. CDR3 nucleotide sequence: TGTGCCAGCACCCGCCCGGCCTCTTACAATGAGCAGTTCTTC.

This clonotype was seen a handful of times. This sequence joins TRBV20-1 and TRBJ2-5, with 15 nucleotides matching TRBD2. V shed 0 bases, J shed 4 bases, and the junction held 9 bases outside the gene matches. The CDR3 totals 18 residues. Germline V gene sequence: CDR1 DFQATT, CDR2 SNEGSKA (reference sequence). The CDR3 is CSARDGGLAGGSRETQYF. The CDR3 nucleotides read TGCAGTGCTAGAGATGGCGGACTAGCGGGAGGGTCGAGAGAGACCCAGTACTTC.

The V call is TRBV29-1, the J call TRBJ2-7, with D unresolved. The V and J ends lost 4 bases and 0 bases respectively, with 7 bases between them. CDR1 SQVTM and CDR2 ANQGSEA come from the germline V gene. CDR3 length: 12 residues. The CDR3 nucleotides are TGCAGCGTTGCTTGGAGCTCCTACGAGCAGTACTTC. Translating it yields CSVAWSSYEQYF.

This clonotype was found a few times. This chain joins TRBV9 and TRBJ1-6; the D is unclear. This CDR3 spans 10 amino acids. With 3 bases removed from V and 13 bases from J, the gap between germline ends came to 5 bases. CDR1 and CDR2 from the germline V gene are SGDLS and YYNGEE. The CDR3 is CASSGPPLHF. Here the CDR3 DNA reads TGTGCCAGCAGCGGTCCCCCCCTCCACTTT.

This clonotype was seen more than once but under ten times. This chain links TRBV3-1 with TRBJ2-1, with D maybe TRBD2 (5 bases). Germline CDR1 and CDR2: LGHDT and YNNKEL (reference sequence). CDR3 size: 15 residues. Trimming removed 0 bases from V and 7 bases from J, with 13 bases in between. CDR3 nucleotides: TGTGCCAGCAGCCAAGATGCGGGTGGGGTAAATGAGCAGTTCTTC. Translation: CASSQDAGGVNEQFF.

The genes are TRBV27 and TRBJ2-2; D unclear. Trimming stripped 6 bases from V and 4 bases from J, with 6 bases between. This CDR3 region has 12 residues. The germline CDR1 and CDR2 sequences are MNHEY and SMNVEV (reference sequence). CDR3 protein: CASRVATGELFF. The CDR3, as DNA: TGTGCCAGCAGGGTTGCCACCGGGGAGCTGTTTTTT.

There are many counts of this clonotype. The genes are TRBV7-8 and TRBJ2-1; D not certain. CDR1 and CDR2 from the germline V gene are SGHVS and FQNEAQ. This CDR3 is 14 amino acids long. V lost 1 base and J 5 bases, leaving 9 bases between the germline ends. The CDR3 DNA reads TGTGCCAGCAGCTTAGGGTACTGGGACAATGAGCAGTTCTTC. Translating gives CASSLGYWDNEQFF.

V gene TRBV2 combines with J gene TRBJ1-2; D uncertain. The CDR3 runs 13 residues. Between the trimmed V and J ends, which lost 4 bases and 2 bases, there was a span of 8 bases. Germline assignment: CDR1 SNHLY and CDR2 FYNNEI. This chain's CDR3 is CASSGRPNYGYTF. The DNA of the CDR3 is TGTGCCAGCAGTGGTCGGCCGAACTATGGCTACACCTTC. Full variable domain (remainder filled in from reference TRBV2 and TRBJ1-2): EPEVTQTPSHQVTQMGQEVILRCVPISNHLYFYWYRQILGQKVEFLVSFYNNEISEKSEIFDDQFSVERPDGSNFTLKIRSTKLEDSAMYFCASSGRPNYGYTFGSGTRLTVV.

This clonotype occurred a few times. V is TRBV6-5 and J is TRBJ2-1, with D perhaps matching TRBD1 (5 bases). V lost 7 bases and J lost 1, with 14 bases in between. The germline V gene has CDR1 MNHEY and CDR2 SVGAGI. This CDR3 has 15 amino acids. Here the CDR3 reads CASTYYQGSYNEQFF. The CDR3 DNA reads as TGTGCCAGCACCTACTACCAGGGATCCTACAATGAGCAGTTCTTC.

The genes are TRBV5-1 and TRBJ2-1; D gene uncertain. The CDR3 totals 11 residues. Trimming removed 7 bases from V and 6 bases from J, with 8 bases in between. Germline V gene lookup returns CDR1 SGHRS and CDR2 YFSETQ. DNA of the CDR3: TGCGCCAGCGCACATTCCAATGAGCAGTTCTTC. Protein sequence: CASAHSNEQFF. Full variable domain (missing parts from reference TRBV5-1 and TRBJ2-1): KAGVTQTPRYLIKTRGQQVTLSCSPISGHRSVSWYQQTPGQGLQFLFEYFSETQRNKGNFPGRFSGRQFSNSRSEMNVSTLELGDSALYLCASAHSNEQFFGPGTRLTVL.

The J gene is TRBJ1-2, the V gene TRBV6-2 or TRBV6-3; maybe TRBD1 (5 bases). CDR1 is MNHEY, CDR2 SVGEGT, per germline. The CDR3 runs 16 residues. V was shortened by 3 bases and J by 3 bases, with 17 bases between the two germline ends. This CDR3 reads CASSYKDTDGDYGYTF. CDR3 coding DNA: TGTGCCAGCAGTTATAAGGACACAGACGGGGACTATGGCTACACCTTC.

The V and J genes are TRBV13 and TRBJ2-3; 7 bases match TRBD1. CDR1 PRHDT and CDR2 FYEKMQ come from the germline V gene (reference sequence). With 7 bases clipped from V and 3 bases from J, the junction kept 4 bases outside the gene matches. The CDR3 consists of 13 residues. CDR3: CASTGQETDTQYF. The CDR3 DNA is TGTGCCAGCACCGGACAGGAGACAGATACGCAGTATTTT.

This clonotype was detected ten times or more. The gene calls are TRBV12-3 or TRBV12-4 and TRBJ2-3, with TRBD2 as a possible D gene (5 bases). V lost 3 bases and J lost 3, with 10 bases in between. The CDR3 contains 14 residues. The CDR3 protein is CASSFGTRTDTQYF. CDR3 nucleotides: TGTGCCAGCAGTTTTGGAACTAGAACAGATACGCAGTATTTT.